The 3 T cell receptor beta chains below were found in one sample sequenced in a study of CD8 T cells in ankylosing spondylitis. TCRdb itself ran the 5' RACE reads through MiXCR, one entry per CDR3 protein. The profile covers approximately 240,000 distinct CDR3 sequences, with roughly a tenth appearing a single time and about 3% taken by the ten largest. The sequenced material came from blood, either unsorted or a sorted T cell fraction (not recorded which). These receptors all stem from a male donor with ankylosing spondylitis or in good health (not recorded which).

The chain employs TRBV20-1 and TRBJ2-7, with 8 bases lining up with TRBD2. The CDR3 is made up of 14 amino acids. V shed 4 bases and J 2 bases; nucleotides not matched to a gene: 7. Germline V gene data show CDR1 as DFQATT and CDR2 as SNEGSKA (reference sequence). The CDR3 loop reads CSAKHGAGAYEQYF. CDR3 nucleotides: TGCAGTGCTAAACATGGAGCGGGAGCCTACGAGCAGTACTTC.

This clonotype was observed many times. V usage is TRBV3-2 and J usage is TRBJ2-1; the listed D gene, TRBD1, was not tested against the DNA. TRBV3-2 is labeled a pseudogene. The CDR3 covers 17 residues. CDR3 amino acids: CASSHPVGREPYNEQFF. CDR3 coding DNA: TGTGCCAGCAGCCATCCTGTGGGGCGGGAGCCCTACAATGAGCAGTTCTTC.

This chain links TRBV11-2 with TRBJ2-7; tentatively, D is TRBD1 (6 bases). With 0 bases removed from V and 7 bases from J, the gap between germline ends came to 10 bases. The CDR3 consists of 13 residues. Germline V gene sequence: CDR1 SGHAT, CDR2 FQNNGV. The CDR3 DNA reads TGTGCCAGCAGCTTAGACAGGGGAGCGGAGCAGTACTTC. Translation gives CASSLDRGAEQYF.